This TCR beta chain stems from a study of CD8 T cells in ankylosing spondylitis. Whole-study findings and limits: A number of the motif variants had already been described in reactive arthritis synovial fluid and blood. It was reported that disease-linked clones were significantly enriched in matched ankylosing spondylitis synovial fluid. Within ankylosing spondylitis blood, a TCR beta motif made up of roughly eight highly homologous variants appeared to be characteristic.

The V gene end was trimmed by 4 bases and the J gene end by 5 bases; junction bases not matched to a gene: 7. Germline V gene lookup returns CDR1 MDHEN and CDR2 SYDVKM. The CDR3 is 17 residues long. Preparation of TCR beta libraries was done by quantitative 5'-RACE with molecular barcodes. Using its own MiXCR run on the 5' RACE reads, TCRdb lists one record per CDR3 protein. The top ten hold over 25% of the sample, which has 270,000 or so distinct CDR3 sequences, 15% to 20% seen once. This clonotype was observed a handful of times. The target antigen is unknown. The sample taken for sequencing was blood, either unsorted or a sorted T cell fraction (not recorded which). The chain employs TRBV28 and TRBJ2-3; 15 nucleotides agree with TRBD2. The receptor comes from a male donor with ankylosing spondylitis or in good health (not recorded which). DNA for the CDR3: TGTGCCAGCAGTTCTGGACTAGCGGGAGGGCAGGTAGATACGCAGTATTTT. Residues: CASSSGLAGGQVDTQYF.